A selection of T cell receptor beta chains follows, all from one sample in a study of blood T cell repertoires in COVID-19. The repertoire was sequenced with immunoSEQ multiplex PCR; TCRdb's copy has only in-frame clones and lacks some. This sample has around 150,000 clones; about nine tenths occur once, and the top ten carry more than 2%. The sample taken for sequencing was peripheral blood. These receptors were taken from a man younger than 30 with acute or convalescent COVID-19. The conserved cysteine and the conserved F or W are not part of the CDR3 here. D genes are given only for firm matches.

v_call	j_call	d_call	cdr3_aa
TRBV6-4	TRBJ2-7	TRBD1	ASSGGQDHSYEQY
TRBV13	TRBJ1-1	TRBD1	ASSTGTGITEAF
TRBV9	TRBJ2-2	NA	ASSTLQAPTGELF
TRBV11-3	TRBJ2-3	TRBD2	ASSLGLAGARDTQY
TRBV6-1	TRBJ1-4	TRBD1	ASSEHRSGGREKLF
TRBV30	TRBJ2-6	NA	AWSVGAGANVLT
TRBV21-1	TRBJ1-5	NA	ASSKGGSEGRGEPQH
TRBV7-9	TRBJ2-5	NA	ASSLRPGEYQETQY
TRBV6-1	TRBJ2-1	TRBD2	ASSEARGVYNEQF
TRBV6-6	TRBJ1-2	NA	ASSYGLNYGYT
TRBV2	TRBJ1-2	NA	ASHYTRQVYGYT
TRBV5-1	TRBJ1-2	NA	ASSLFSQSNYGYT
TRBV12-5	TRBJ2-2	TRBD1	ASATGQGGTGELF
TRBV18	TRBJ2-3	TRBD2	ASSPQRGGTDTQY
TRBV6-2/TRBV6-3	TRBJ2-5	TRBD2	ASSSRSSSGGLSQETQY
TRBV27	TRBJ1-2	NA	ASSLSSETGPLDYGYT
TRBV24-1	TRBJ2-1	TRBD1	ATSDTGTGSNEQF
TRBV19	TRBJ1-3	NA	ASTERVTGNTIY
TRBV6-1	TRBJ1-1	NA	ASSDTLKKNTEAF
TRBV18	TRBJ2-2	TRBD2	ASSPTGLAGDSNTGELF
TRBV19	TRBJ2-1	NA	ATTLRGGTTGYNEQF
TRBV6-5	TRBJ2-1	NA	ASSYPSGEEQF
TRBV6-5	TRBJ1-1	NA	ASRREATEAF
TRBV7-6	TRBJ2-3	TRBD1	ASSLRTGVTDTQY
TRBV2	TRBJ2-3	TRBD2	ASSELAGGTDTQY
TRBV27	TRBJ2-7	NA	ASSLKGVSSYEQY
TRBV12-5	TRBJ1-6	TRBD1	ASGPPGQGETPLH
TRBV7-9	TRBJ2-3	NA	ASSLGLADTQY
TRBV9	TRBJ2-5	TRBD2	ASSLFLAGGPETQY